One and the same sample provided the 4 T cell receptor beta chains below, sequenced in a study of CD8 T cells in ankylosing spondylitis. Findings and limits, study-wide: Made up of several highly homologous variants, a TCR beta motif appeared characteristic of ankylosing spondylitis blood.

What these receptors recognize is not known. MiXCR was run by TCRdb on the 5' RACE reads, yielding one entry per CDR3 protein. The sample holds under 550,000 distinct CDR3 sequences, about 25% seen once. The sample comprised blood, either unsorted or a sorted T cell fraction (not recorded which). Receptor source: a male donor with ankylosing spondylitis.

This clonotype has only a few counts. The J gene is TRBJ2-3, the V gene TRBV7-6; TRBD2 agrees at 8 bases. The CDR3 consists of 17 residues. Germline assignment: CDR1 SGHVS and CDR2 FNYEAQ. Trimming took 1 base from V and 2 from J; bases not matched to a gene: 8. The CDR3 sequence: CASSLESSGSNTDTQYF. The DNA of the CDR3 is TGTGCCAGCAGCTTAGAGTCTAGCGGGTCAAACACAGATACGCAGTATTTT.

The chain employs TRBV25-1 and TRBJ1-1; D uncertain. This CDR3 is built from 13 residues. CDR1 MGHDK and CDR2 SYGVNS come from the germline V gene. The V end lost 6 bases, the J end lost 1 base, and 9 bases lay between the germline ends. The CDR3 nucleotides are TGTGCCAGCAGCGTACAGACGAACACTGAAGCTTTCTTT. It specifies CASSVQTNTEAFF.

The chain couples TRBV5-6 to TRBJ2-5; no firm D call. There are 13 residues in the CDR3. The V end lost 0 bases, the J end lost 5 bases, and 8 bases lay between the germline ends. The germline gives CDR1 SGHDT, CDR2 YYEEEE. The CDR3 nucleotides read TGTGCCAGCAGCTTGGGACCCGACGAGACCCAGTACTTC. Translating it yields CASSLGPDETQYF.

The V call is TRBV20-1, the J call TRBJ1-1; D is perhaps TRBD1 (5 bases). This CDR3 has 17 residues. Per germline, CDR1 DFQATT and CDR2 SNEGSKA (reference sequence). Trimming stripped 0 bases from V and 2 bases from J, with 19 bases between. The CDR3 reads CSARETWDQMGNTEAFF. CDR3 nucleotide sequence: TGCAGTGCTAGAGAAACTTGGGACCAAATGGGAAACACTGAAGCTTTCTTT.